These 8 T cell receptor beta chains were all obtained from the same sample, sequenced in a study of response to subunit inactivated influenza vaccine. One entry per CDR3 protein, called by TCRdb with MiXCR from the RT-PCR reads. The top ten hold about an eighth of the sample, which has hundreds of thousands of distinct CDR3 sequences, about 7.6% seen once. This sample comprised PBMCs from blood, obtained 23 months after vaccination. The receptor source for this set is a man aged 45 to 75 who received an inactivated influenza vaccine.

The genes are TRBV4-1 and TRBJ2-3; TRBD1 matches 7 bases. This CDR3 spans 17 amino acids. The germline V gene has CDR1 MGHRA and CDR2 YSYEKL. V lost 2 bases, J lost 3 bases, and 11 bases stayed unmatched. CDR3 nucleotide sequence: TGCGCCAGCAGCCAAAGGGAAGAACAGGGGAGAACAGATACGCAGTATTTT. It codes for CASSQREEQGRTDTQYF.

The chain has TRBV5-1 and TRBJ2-2; unclear D gene. Germline V lookup: CDR1 SGHRS, CDR2 YFSETQ. The CDR3 totals 16 residues. The ends were cut back, 1 base at V and 0 bases at J, with 10 bases in the middle. CDR3 loop: CASSLNARTNTGELFF. The CDR3 DNA follows: TGCGCCAGCAGCTTGAACGCCAGAACGAACACCGGGGAGCTGTTTTTT.

The chain links TRBV6-2 or TRBV6-3 to TRBJ2-1, with a weak D call TRBD2 (5 bases). Trimming pared 1 base from V and 6 bases from J, leaving 13 bases between. The CDR3 has 15 amino acids. Germline V CDR1 and CDR2: MNHEY, SVGEGT. The CDR3 sequence is CASSYFSGMGNEQFF. CDR3 nucleotides: TGTGCCAGCAGTTACTTTTCGGGGATGGGCAATGAGCAGTTCTTC.

The V gene is TRBV20-1, the J gene TRBJ2-3, with 7 bases lining up with TRBD2. The length of the CDR3 is 13 residues. Looked up from germline, CDR1 is DFQATT and CDR2 is SNEGSKA (reference sequence). The J segment lost 4 bases and the V segment lost 6 bases, leaving 7 bases of the junction unmatched. The CDR3, as DNA: TGCAGTGCCGGGTGGGGGGGGGCAGATACGCAGTATTTT. It yields the protein CSAGWGGADTQYF.

This clonotype was seen a few times. The V gene is TRBV9, the J gene TRBJ2-4; 10 nucleotides line up with TRBD1. After removal of 0 bases from V and 7 bases from J, the junction contained 7 bases not matched to a gene. The CDR3 contains 16 residues. Germline V gives CDR1 SGDLS, CDR2 YYNGEE. The CDR3 reads CASSVGGKGQGNIQYF. As DNA, the CDR3 is TGTGCCAGCAGCGTAGGGGGGAAGGGACAGGGGAACATTCAGTACTTC.

In its sample, this clonotype was seen a few times. The CDR3 coding sequence is TGCGCCAGCAGCTTGGCAGGGGGCGCGGACTATGGCTACACCTTC. Amino acids: CASSLAGGADYGYTF. This chain links TRBV5-1 with TRBJ1-2, with TRBD1 identical over 8 bases. Losses at the gene ends were 0 bases for V and 3 bases for J; bases not matched to a gene: 4. Per the germline V gene, CDR1 is SGHRS and CDR2 is YFSETQ. This CDR3 is 15 amino acids long.

This clonotype was recorded a few times. V is TRBV6-1 and J is TRBJ1-2; unclear D gene. Trimming removed 6 bases at V and 5 bases at J, with 19 bases between. The CDR3 runs to 15 residues. Per germline, CDR1 MNHNS and CDR2 SASEGT. In DNA, the CDR3 is TGTGCCAGCAGCCCGGGCCGGTTTTTCGCGTATGGCTACACCTTC. Translating gives CASSPGRFFAYGYTF.

To note about this clonotype: The junction departs from germline at one end; a sequencing error may be responsible. This rearrangement joins TRBV7-7 to TRBJ1-6; possibly TRBD1 for D (5 bases). Germline V gene sequence: CDR1 SSHAT, CDR2 FNYEAQ (reference sequence). This CDR3 region has 13 residues. The CDR3 region has the DNA TGTGCTAGCAGCCGGGACGGAAATTCACCCCTCCACTTT. It is translated as CASSRDGNSPLHF.